The next 17 T cell receptor beta chains were all read from a single sample in a study of blood T cell repertoires in COVID-19. Assay: immunoSEQ multiplex PCR; the TCRdb copy retains only in-frame clones and omits some. The sample lists nearly 110,000 clones, 75% to 85% seen once, with roughly 6.2% in the top ten. Specimen: peripheral blood. The receptors were gathered from a man older than 75 with COVID-19, enrolled during active disease.

This chain connects TRBV29-1 to TRBJ2-3, with 9 bases identical to TRBD2. The CDR3 runs 15 residues. The germline V gene encodes CDR1 SQVTM and CDR2 ANQGSEA. The ends lost 4 bases at V and 2 bases at J; junction bases unmatched: 7. The CDR3: CSVGILAGITDTQYF. The CDR3 DNA is TGCAGCGTTGGTATCCTAGCGGGGATCACAGATACGCAGTATTTT.

The rearrangement links TRBV7-8 to TRBJ1-2; 8 nucleotides line up with TRBD1. Looked up from germline, CDR1 is SGHVS and CDR2 is FQNEAQ. The CDR3 loop spans 13 amino acids. J was trimmed by 5 bases and V by 4 bases; bases with no gene match: 3. The CDR3: CASSSDRGYGYTF. The CDR3 DNA sequence: TGTGCCAGCAGCTCCGACAGGGGATATGGCTACACCTTC.

The chain joins TRBV7-2 to TRBJ1-1; D remains unclear. V shed 3 bases and J shed 3 bases, with 14 bases lying between them. CDR1 and CDR2 (germline): SGHTA, FQGNSA. This CDR3 region has 15 residues. The CDR3 protein is CASSFPRGGYTEAFF. The CDR3 DNA reads TGTGCCAGCAGCTTCCCCCGGGGAGGGTACACTGAAGCTTTCTTT.

V is TRBV27 and J is TRBJ2-7; perhaps TRBD2 as D (5 bases). CDR1 is MNHEY, CDR2 SMNVEV, per germline (reference sequence). The CDR3 length is 15 residues. The V and J ends lost 5 bases and 5 bases respectively, with 19 bases between them. CDR3 sequence (DNA): TGTGCCAGCAGTCCAATCGGTCGGGGTGCGGACGAGCAGTACTTC. Residues: CASSPIGRGADEQYF.

Comment on this clone: This sample includes further DNA sequences coding for the same CDR3. The V gene is TRBV29-1, the J gene TRBJ2-7; 10 bases agree with TRBD1. V lost 4 bases and J lost 3; bases outside the gene matches: 3. CDR3 length equals 13 residues. Per germline, CDR1 SQVTM and CDR2 ANQGSEA. The CDR3 spells CSVGGTGDYEQYF. The CDR3 DNA follows: TGCAGCGTTGGAGGGACAGGGGACTACGAGCAGTACTTC.

The chain couples TRBV28 to TRBJ1-1; D not resolved. V was shortened by 1 base and J by 1 base, with 10 bases between the two germline ends. The V gene's germline CDR1 is MDHEN and CDR2 SYDVKM. This CDR3 is built from 15 residues. CDR3 bases: TGTGCCAGCAGTTTATACGGCAGCGGGAACACTGAAGCTTTCTTT. It is translated as CASSLYGSGNTEAFF.

The chain recombines TRBV21-1 with TRBJ1-2. TRBV21-1 is tagged as a pseudogene. The CDR3 covers 12 residues. CDR3 sequence (DNA): TGTGGCCCGGGCGGGGAGGACTATGGCTACACCTTC. Amino acid sequence: CGPGGEDYGYTF.

This sequence joins TRBV18 and TRBJ1-1, with TRBD1 as a possible D gene (5 bases). V was clipped by 0 bases and J by 1 base, with 12 bases between them. This CDR3 region has 16 residues. Germline-derived CDR1 and CDR2 are KGHSH and LQKENI. CDR3 protein: CASSPPSQGRNTEAFF. The CDR3 nucleotides read TGTGCCAGCTCACCACCCAGTCAGGGAAGGAACACTGAAGCTTTCTTT.

V and J are TRBV7-9 and TRBJ2-6; D call uncertain. V was shortened by 5 bases and J by 0 bases, with 8 bases between the two germline ends. This CDR3 is 15 amino acids long. In germline, CDR1 is SEHNR, CDR2 FQNEAQ (reference sequence). The DNA for the CDR3 is TGTGCCAGCAGCCCGGTCCTCTCTGGGGCCAACGTCCTGACTTTC. Translation gives CASSPVLSGANVLTF.

The rearrangement uses TRBV5-1 and TRBJ2-3, with D unclear. V dropped 0 bases and J dropped 0 bases, with 11 bases sitting between them. The CDR3 runs to 16 residues. Germline-derived CDR1 and CDR2 are SGHRS and YFSETQ. CDR3 sequence: CASSLASATSTDTQYF. DNA of the CDR3: TGCGCCAGCAGCTTGGCCAGCGCCACTAGCACAGATACGCAGTATTTT.

The gene calls are TRBV5-1 and TRBJ1-1, with D tentatively TRBD1 (5 bases). The CDR3 extends over 13 amino acids. V dropped 6 bases and J dropped 1 base, with 10 bases sitting between them. The germline CDR1 and CDR2 sequences are SGHRS and YFSETQ. DNA of the CDR3: TGCGCCAGCAATCAGGGATGGAACACTGAAGCTTTCTTT. Protein sequence: CASNQGWNTEAFF.

This chain connects TRBV5-1 to TRBJ1-1; D is undetermined. Trimming left V 0 bases short and J 2 bases short, with 8 bases between. This CDR3 has 14 residues. CDR1 is SGHRS, CDR2 YFSETQ, per germline. CDR3 DNA: TGCGCCAGCAGCTTGGCTGCGGGAAACACTGAAGCTTTCTTT. Residues: CASSLAAGNTEAFF.

This sequence joins TRBV5-1 and TRBJ2-7; 11 bases are a match to TRBD2. After removal of 2 bases from V and 3 bases from J, the junction contained 4 bases not matched to a gene. Germline V gives CDR1 SGHRS, CDR2 YFSETQ. This CDR3 is 15 amino acids long. CDR3 sequence: CASSFGTSGDYEQYF. DNA for the CDR3: TGCGCCAGCAGCTTCGGGACTAGCGGAGACTACGAGCAGTACTTC.

The chain recombines TRBV10-2 with TRBJ2-3; D is uncertain. This CDR3 is built from 11 residues. V was pared by 2 bases and J by 8 bases, with 5 bases between. In germline, CDR1 is WSHSY, CDR2 SAAADI. The CDR3 protein is CASSEGFTQYF. The DNA for the CDR3 is TGCGCCAGCAGTGAGGGCTTTACGCAGTATTTT.

CDR3 bases: TGTGCCAGCAGCGGCCGGGACAGAAAAGAGACCCAGTACTTC. It codes for CASSGRDRKETQYF. The V and J genes are TRBV11-3 and TRBJ2-5, with 7 bases lining up with TRBD1. This CDR3 is built from 14 residues. Germline V gives CDR1 SGHNT, CDR2 YENEEA. Trimming at V came to 5 bases and at J to 3 bases, leaving 6 bases not matched to a gene. The variable domain in full, completed from reference TRBV11-3 and TRBJ2-5, reads EAGVVQSPRYKIIEKKQPVAFWCNPISGHNTLYWYLQNLGQGPELLIRYENEEAVDDSQLPKDRFSAERLKGVDSTLKIQPAELGDSAVYLCASSGRDRKETQYFGPGTRLLVL.

V usage is TRBV18 and J usage is TRBJ1-2; D remains ambiguous. The V end was cut by 1 base, the J end by 6 bases, with 9 bases between. The germline V gene has CDR1 KGHSH and CDR2 LQKENI. The CDR3 sequence is 13 residues long. CDR3 in amino acids: CASSPHPRDGYTF. The CDR3, as DNA: TGTGCCAGCTCACCACACCCGAGAGATGGCTACACCTTC.

This clone was seen more than once but under ten times. The gene calls are TRBV5-6 and TRBJ1-6, with D possibly matching TRBD1 (6 bases). The CDR3 has 15 residues. The germline CDR1 and CDR2 sequences are SGHDT and YYEEEE. The V end lost 4 bases, the J end lost 0 bases, and 8 bases lay between the germline ends. The CDR3 spells CASSPQGSYNSPLHF. CDR3 coding DNA: TGTGCCAGCAGCCCACAGGGCTCCTATAATTCACCCCTCCACTTT.